The clone carrying this T cell receptor (beta chain) was recorded a few times. The entry originates in a study of response to subunit inactivated influenza vaccine. The CDR3 contains 13 residues. Trimming left V 0 bases short and J 15 bases short, with 12 bases between. Germline V gene sequence: CDR1 LGHDT, CDR2 YNNKEL (reference sequence). A single record per CDR3 protein comes from TCRdb applying MiXCR to the RT-PCR reads. The sample has 500,000 to 550,000 distinct CDR3 sequences; approximately 7.6% are singletons. This sequence joins TRBV3-1 and TRBJ1-6; possibly TRBD1 for D (5 bases). This specimen was PBMCs from blood, taken less than 30 months after vaccination. The origin of this receptor is a man aged 45-69 years who received an inactivated influenza vaccine. CDR3 residues: CASSQDGAPLLHF. DNA for the CDR3: TGTGCCAGCAGCCAAGACGGGGCCCCACTCCTCCACTTT.